This T cell receptor beta chain was found in a study of CD8 T cells in ankylosing spondylitis. Germline V gene data show CDR1 as DFQATT and CDR2 as SNEGSKA (reference sequence). This CDR3 has 14 residues. The ends were cut back, 0 bases at V and 5 bases at J, with 11 bases in the middle. This clonotype occurred a few times. The antigen remains undetermined. Study results and limitations: Ankylosing spondylitis blood appeared to carry a characteristic TCR beta motif of roughly eight highly homologous variants. The authors reported significant enrichment of disease-linked clones in matched ankylosing spondylitis synovial fluid. The authors found the disease-linked clones to be CD8+ and relatively rare in peripheral blood.

The authors made TCR beta libraries by quantitative 5'-RACE with molecular barcodes. TCRdb analysed the 5' RACE reads with MiXCR anew, one entry per CDR3 protein. The sample has around 300,000 distinct CDR3 sequences, over 12% seen once. The TCR sequence derives from a male donor with ankylosing spondylitis or in good health (not recorded which). Sequenced: blood, either unsorted or a sorted T cell fraction (not recorded which). The chain employs TRBV20-1 and TRBJ1-5; weak D call: TRBD1 (5 bases). DNA of the CDR3: TGCAGTGCTAGAGATTCGAGGGGTGATCAGCCCCAGCATTTT. Protein product: CSARDSRGDQPQHF.